This T cell receptor (beta chain) was found in a study of blood T cell repertoires in COVID-19. Germline V gene lookup returns CDR1 LNHDA and CDR2 SQIVND (reference sequence). CDR3 length equals 13 residues. V shed 3 bases and J shed 5 bases, with 8 bases lying between them. The study assigned cohorts using participant-reported clinical history. What the recovered Cohort 3 donors had was two negative PCRs, clearance, or symptom resolution. Libraries were prepared by immunoSEQ multiplex PCR; TCRdb keeps only in-frame clonotypes and omits some of them. Here the sample spans more than 200,000 clones, around 87% being singletons.

The chain has TRBV19 and TRBJ1-5; weak D call: TRBD1 (5 bases). The sample was PBMCs or T cells enriched from blood (not recorded which). The TCR comes from a woman aged 50 to 65 who had recovered from COVID-19. CDR3 in DNA: TGTGCCAGTAGTATGGAGGGGTATCAGCCCCAGCATTTT. Its protein is CASSMEGYQPQHF.